These 25 T cell receptor beta chains were all obtained from the same sample, sequenced in a study of blood T cell repertoires in COVID-19. The method was immunoSEQ multiplex PCR; TCRdb's version includes in-frame clones alone and lacks a portion of them. The repertoire has approximately 80,000 clones, about 86% of them found once; the top ten carry over 35%. The sample was peripheral blood. The receptors shown here come from a man older than 75 with acute or convalescent COVID-19.

V gene TRBV6-5 combines with J gene TRBJ2-7; 8 bases are shared with TRBD1. The CDR3 has 13 amino acids. The junction had 9 bases not matched to a gene; V was cut back by 8 bases and J by 6 bases. CDR1 is MNHEY, CDR2 SVGAGI, per germline. The CDR3: CASRERTGSEQYF. The DNA for the CDR3 is TGTGCCAGCCGGGAAAGGACAGGGTCCGAGCAGTACTTC.

The chain employs TRBV28 and TRBJ2-7; 12 bases fit TRBD1. CDR3 length: 16 amino acids. Germline assignment: CDR1 MDHEN and CDR2 SYDVKM. V lost 0 bases to trimming and J lost 3 bases; unmatched junction nucleotides: 3. The CDR3 is CASSLWGQGAGYEQYF. As DNA, the CDR3 is TGTGCCAGCAGTTTATGGGGACAGGGGGCGGGCTACGAGCAGTACTTC.

V and J are TRBV30 and TRBJ2-1, with D possibly TRBD1 on 6 matching bases. CDR1 and CDR2 from the germline V gene are GTSNPN and SVGIG (reference sequence). This CDR3 is 17 amino acids long. V dropped 2 bases and J dropped 2 bases, with 19 bases sitting between them. DNA of the CDR3: TGTGCCTGGAGTCATAACAGGGCTAGTCATACCTACAATGAGCAGTTCTTC. Translation gives CAWSHNRASHTYNEQFF. Filled out from reference TRBV30 and TRBJ2-1, the complete variable domain reads SQTIHQWPATLVQPVGSPLSLECTVEGTSNPNLYWYRQAAGRGLQLLFYSVGIGQISSEVPQNLSASRPQDRQFILSSKKLLLSDSGFYLCAWSHNRASHTYNEQFFGPGTRLTVL.

The V call is TRBV5-1, the J call TRBJ1-1; 7 positions match TRBD1. J gave up 4 bases and V 5 bases, and 8 bases lay outside the gene matches. CDR3 length equals 14 residues. Germline V gene lookup returns CDR1 SGHRS and CDR2 YFSETQ. This CDR3 reads CASSLNSGGTEAFF. For the CDR3, the DNA is TGCGCCAGCAGTCTAAATTCAGGGGGCACTGAAGCTTTCTTT.

The chain employs TRBV11-3 and TRBJ1-1; D is uncertain. CDR3 length: 13 residues. The germline V and J ends were trimmed by 3 bases and 2 bases, with 7 bases remaining between them. In germline, CDR1 is SGHNT, CDR2 YENEEA. The CDR3 reads CASSFEGNTEAFF. CDR3 in DNA: TGTGCCAGCAGCTTCGAGGGTAACACTGAAGCTTTCTTT.

The chain has TRBV7-6 and TRBJ2-3; D is possibly TRBD2 (5 bases). V was shortened by 1 base and J by 3 bases, with 14 bases between the two germline ends. CDR1 and CDR2 (germline): SGHVS, FNYEAQ. The CDR3 sequence is 16 residues long. The CDR3 here is CASSLVRGDGTDTQYF. CDR3 in DNA: TGTGCCAGCAGCTTAGTACGGGGAGATGGGACAGATACGCAGTATTTT.

The chain recombines TRBV5-4 with TRBJ2-3, with no clear D. This CDR3 has 15 residues. Trimming left V 0 bases short and J 1 base short, with 9 bases between. CDR1 is SGHNT, CDR2 YYREEE, per germline (reference sequence). DNA of the CDR3: TGTGCCAGCAGCTTGGGTCTTCGGGGCACAGATACGCAGTATTTT. Translating gives CASSLGLRGTDTQYF.

This clone has a handful of counts. The chain is built from TRBV6-6 and TRBJ1-1; possibly TRBD1 for D (6 bases). This CDR3 has 14 amino acids. Germline V lookup: CDR1 MNHNY, CDR2 SVGAGI (reference sequence). Trimming removed 5 bases at V and 5 bases at J, with 15 bases between. CDR3 nucleotide sequence: TGTGCCAGCAGTCCCCCACAGGGTAAAACTGAAGCTTTCTTT. Protein sequence: CASSPPQGKTEAFF.

V is TRBV18 and J is TRBJ1-3, with TRBD1 as a possible D gene (6 bases). From germline, CDR1 is KGHSH and CDR2 LQKENI. The CDR3 consists of 15 residues. V was shortened by 3 bases and J by 2 bases, with 11 bases between the two germline ends. The CDR3 DNA sequence: TGTGCCAGCTCACCCTTGGACAGTGCTGGAAACACCATATATTTT. This encodes CASSPLDSAGNTIYF.

This clone was observed once. The gene calls are TRBV7-9 and TRBJ2-3; 9 bases are a match to TRBD2. In germline, CDR1 is SEHNR, CDR2 FQNEAQ (reference sequence). After removal of 4 bases from V and 5 bases from J, the junction contained 7 bases not matched to a gene. The CDR3 has 15 residues. CDR3 residues: CASSSIAGVGDTQYF. The DNA for the CDR3 is TGTGCCAGCAGCTCAATAGCGGGAGTAGGAGATACGCAGTATTTT.

This clone was counted between two and nine times. The J gene is TRBJ2-1, the V gene TRBV7-2; 12 bases agree with TRBD2. V dropped 0 bases and J dropped 5; count of bases not matched to a gene: 8. Germline V CDR1 and CDR2: SGHTA, FQGNSA. The CDR3 is 18 amino acids. CDR3 amino acids: CASSLALTSGRLHNEQFF. The CDR3 DNA follows: TGTGCCAGCAGCTTAGCCCTGACTAGCGGGAGACTCCACAATGAGCAGTTCTTC.

The V call is TRBV5-6, the J call TRBJ1-5, with TRBD1 as a possible D gene (5 bases). V lost 3 bases and J lost 3, with 13 bases in between. Germline V lookup: CDR1 SGHDT, CDR2 YYEEEE. The CDR3 runs to 15 residues. CDR3 bases: TGTGCCAGCAGCTCACGCAGGGCCTTCAATCAGCCCCAGCATTTT. Protein product: CASSSRRAFNQPQHF.

The chain joins TRBV6-1 to TRBJ1-1; 8 nucleotides agree with TRBD1. The CDR3 runs 15 residues. Germline CDR1 is MNHNS and CDR2 is SASEGT. J gave up 1 base and V 3 bases, and 4 bases lay outside the gene matches. The CDR3 nucleotides are TGTGCCAGCAGTGACCCCGGGACAGGGAACACTGAAGCTTTCTTT. Protein product: CASSDPGTGNTEAFF.

This clone appeared a single time. The chain couples TRBV5-5 to TRBJ2-5; D is possibly TRBD2 (6 bases). Trimming cost V 0 bases and J 13 bases, with 13 bases left between them. Germline assignment: CDR1 SGHKS and CDR2 YYEKEE (reference sequence). The CDR3 runs 12 residues. Here the CDR3 reads CASSLGPGVGYF. In DNA form, the CDR3 reads TGTGCCAGCAGCTTGGGCCCGGGGGTGGGGTACTTC.

J is TRBJ1-2 and V is TRBV30, with 7 bases that match TRBD1. CDR3 length: 14 amino acids. Germline trimming cut 3 bases from V and 8 bases from J; bases unmatched to any gene: 12. Per the germline V gene, CDR1 is GTSNPN and CDR2 is SVGIG (reference sequence). In nucleotides, the CDR3 is TGTGCCTGGAGCCGAAACAGGGGAATAGGAGGCTACACCTTC. Amino acid sequence: CAWSRNRGIGGYTF.

This clone was counted at least ten times. The genes are TRBV27 and TRBJ2-4, with D hard to call. The ends were cut back, 2 bases at V and 2 bases at J, with 13 bases in the middle. Germline V gene data show CDR1 as MNHEY and CDR2 as SMNVEV (reference sequence). The CDR3 is 16 residues long. The CDR3 DNA is TGTGCCAGCAGTTTAGGGTCCCCACAGACCAAAAACATTCAGTACTTC. Protein product: CASSLGSPQTKNIQYF.

The rearrangement joins TRBV4-3 to TRBJ1-5, with D uncertain. The V gene lost 0 bases and the J gene lost 3 bases, with 18 bases spanning the gap. From germline, CDR1 is LGHNA and CDR2 YSLEER. The CDR3 extends over 18 amino acids. Written as DNA, the CDR3 is TGCGCCAGCAGCCAAGAGCCGCCTTCAGGTTCCATCAATCAGCCCCAGCATTTT. The encoded protein is CASSQEPPSGSINQPQHF.

The gene calls are TRBV5-1 and TRBJ1-1; 12 bases are a match to TRBD1. Germline loops: CDR1 SGHRS, CDR2 YFSETQ. V gave up 4 bases and J gave up 5 bases; unmatched junction bases: 12. This CDR3 contains 17 residues. The CDR3 region is CASSTGGDRGLDTEAFF. The CDR3 coding sequence is TGCGCCAGCAGCACTGGTGGGGACAGGGGGCTAGATACTGAAGCTTTCTTT.

V and J are TRBV5-1 and TRBJ2-7, with D possibly matching TRBD2 (5 bases). Trimming left V 4 bases short and J 5 bases short, with 13 bases between. Germline CDR1 is SGHRS and CDR2 is YFSETQ. The CDR3 length is 13 residues. The DNA for the CDR3 is TGCGCCAGCAGCACCCCAGGAGGCAACGAGCAGTACTTC. This sequence encodes CASSTPGGNEQYF.

Ten or more counts support this clone. The chain recombines TRBV5-1 with TRBJ1-1; D perhaps matches TRBD1 (6 bases). This CDR3 contains 15 residues. The V gene's germline CDR1 is SGHRS and CDR2 YFSETQ. V lost 0 bases and J lost 7, with 16 bases in between. The CDR3 nucleotides read TGCGCCAGCAGCTTGGTAGAGCGGACACAGGGTGAAGCTTTCTTT. It encodes CASSLVERTQGEAFF.

This sequence joins TRBV18 and TRBJ2-5, with TRBD2 as a possible D gene (6 bases). Trimming cost V 3 bases and J 3 bases, with 11 bases left between them. The CDR3 loop spans 14 amino acids. From germline, CDR1 is KGHSH and CDR2 LQKENI. This CDR3 is CASSPTGSKETQYF. CDR3 in DNA: TGTGCCAGCTCACCTACCGGGAGCAAAGAGACCCAGTACTTC. Using reference TRBV18 and TRBJ2-5 for the parts outside the CDR3, the full variable domain is NAGVMQNPRHLVRRRGQEARLRCSPMKGHSHVYWYRQLPEEGLKFMVYLQKENIIDESGMPKERFSAEFPKEGPSILRIQQVVRGDSAAYFCASSPTGSKETQYFGPGTRLLVL.

V gene TRBV6-6 combines with J gene TRBJ2-4; 8 nucleotides line up with TRBD1. Germline trimming cut 0 bases from V and 6 bases from J; bases unmatched to any gene: 1. Looked up from germline, CDR1 is MNHNY and CDR2 is SVGAGI (reference sequence). The CDR3 consists of 14 residues. CDR3 nucleotide sequence: TGTGCCAGCAGTTACTCGACAGGGGCAAACATTCAGTACTTC. Translating gives CASSYSTGANIQYF.

The chain combines TRBV6-2 or TRBV6-3 with TRBJ1-4; D not certain. V lost 3 bases, J lost 8 bases, and 16 bases lay in between. There are 15 residues in the CDR3. CDR1 and CDR2 (germline): MNHEY, SVGEGT. The CDR3 region is CASSYQVGSAEKLFF. CDR3 nucleotide sequence: TGTGCCAGCAGTTATCAGGTTGGATCGGCGGAAAAACTGTTTTTT.

The chain joins TRBV19 to TRBJ2-1, with TRBD2 matching 7 bases. The CDR3 contains 14 residues. With V trimmed by 7 bases and J by 4 bases, 7 bases remained unmatched. Germline V lookup: CDR1 LNHDA, CDR2 SQIVND (reference sequence). CDR3 DNA: TGTGCCAGTACCGCCTCCGGGAGGTACAATGAGCAGTTCTTC. Translating gives CASTASGRYNEQFF.

The rearrangement links TRBV7-3 to TRBJ2-1, with 7 bases identical to TRBD2. From germline, CDR1 is SGHTA and CDR2 FQGTGA. This CDR3 is 15 amino acids long. With V trimmed by 5 bases and J by 4 bases, 8 bases remained unmatched. The CDR3 coding sequence is TGTGCCAGCAGCAGAAGCGGGACTAAATACAATGAGCAGTTCTTC. This codes for CASSRSGTKYNEQFF.